A single T cell receptor (beta chain) is shown here with its context. What it binds is not known. Deletions cut 6 bases from V and 2 bases from J, with 10 bases between. CDR3 length equals 13 residues. The germline gives CDR1 SEHNR, CDR2 FQNEAQ (reference sequence). Generated by immunoSEQ multiplex PCR, the TCRdb table keeps only in-frame clones and is missing some. The data show 20,000 to 30,000 clones, roughly 91% seen once. This sample was included in a study of T cell responses to AZD1222 COVID-19 vaccine. Study-wide results and caveats: Donors were largely white British and mainly female; clonal diversity was possibly underestimated. When two AZD1222 doses had been given, Spike-specific TCR breadth and depth rose. Repertoire sampling happened only post peak T cell response.

This clonotype was obtained from an adult who received the AZD1222 COVID-19 vaccine. V usage is TRBV7-9 and J usage is TRBJ1-1; D is possibly TRBD1 (5 bases). The sequenced sample was peripheral blood, obtained 28 days after the second AZD1222 dose. This CDR3 reads CASRRDGNTEAFF. In DNA, the CDR3 is TGTGCCAGCAGACGGGACGGAAACACTGAAGCTTTCTTT.